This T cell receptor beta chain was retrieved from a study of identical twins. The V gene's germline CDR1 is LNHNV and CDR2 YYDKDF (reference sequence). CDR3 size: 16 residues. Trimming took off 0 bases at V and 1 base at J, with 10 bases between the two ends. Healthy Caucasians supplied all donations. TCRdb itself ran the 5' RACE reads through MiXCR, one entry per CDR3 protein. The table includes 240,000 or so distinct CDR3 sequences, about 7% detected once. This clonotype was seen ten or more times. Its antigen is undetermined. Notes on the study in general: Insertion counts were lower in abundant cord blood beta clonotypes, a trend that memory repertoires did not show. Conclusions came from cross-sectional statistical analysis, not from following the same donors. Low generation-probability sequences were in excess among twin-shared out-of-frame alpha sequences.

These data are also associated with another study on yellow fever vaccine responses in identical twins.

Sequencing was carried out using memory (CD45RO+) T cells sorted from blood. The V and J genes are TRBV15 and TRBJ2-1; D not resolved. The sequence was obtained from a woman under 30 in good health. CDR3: CATSRDKWKSYNEQFF. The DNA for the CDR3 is TGTGCCACCAGCAGAGATAAGTGGAAATCCTACAATGAGCAGTTCTTC.